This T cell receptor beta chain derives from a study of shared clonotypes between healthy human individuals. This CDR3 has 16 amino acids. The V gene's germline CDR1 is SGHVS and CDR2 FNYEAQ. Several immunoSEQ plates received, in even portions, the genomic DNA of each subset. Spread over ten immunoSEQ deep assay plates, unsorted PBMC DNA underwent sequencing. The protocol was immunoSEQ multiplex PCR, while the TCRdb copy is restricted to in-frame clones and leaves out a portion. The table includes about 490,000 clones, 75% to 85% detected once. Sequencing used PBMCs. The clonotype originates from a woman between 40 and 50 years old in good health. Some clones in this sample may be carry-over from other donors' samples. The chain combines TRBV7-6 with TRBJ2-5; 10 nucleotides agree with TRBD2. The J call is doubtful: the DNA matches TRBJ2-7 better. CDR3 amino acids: CASSFRASGSFYEQYF. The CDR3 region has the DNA TGTGCCAGCAGCTTTAGGGCTAGCGGGAGTTTTTACGAGCAGTACTTC.